The rows below give T cell receptor beta chains drawn from one sample of a study of CD8 T cells in ankylosing spondylitis. TCRdb re-called the 5' RACE reads with MiXCR, one entry per CDR3 protein. The data show 700,000 or so distinct CDR3 sequences, roughly 20% seen once. The source material was blood, either unsorted or a sorted T cell fraction (not recorded which). The receptors derive from a male donor with ankylosing spondylitis. Each CDR3 is given with its conserved first and last residue. Each record gives: V gene, J gene, D gene, clone size, CDR3 protein, CDR3 DNA. A D gene is named only where the DNA matches it firmly. A clone size is listed for some rows: how often the clone was seen (once, few, many), or a class if it is expanded.

>TRBV4-1|TRBJ2-3|.|few
CASSQGGPSSTDTQYF
TGCGCCAGCAGCCAAGGAGGCCCTTCTAGCACAGATACGCAGTATTTT
>TRBV27|TRBJ2-1|TRBD1|many
CASSPPGTGGGNEQFF
TGTGCCAGCAGCCCCCCCGGGACAGGGGGGGGGAATGAGCAGTTCTTC
>TRBV6-5|TRBJ2-1|TRBD2|.
CASSYSGGGSLYNEQFF
TGTGCCAGCAGTTACTCCGGCGGGGGGTCCCTATACAATGAGCAGTTCTTC
>TRBV5-1|TRBJ1-2|.|.
CASSFDRYYGYTF
TGCGCCAGCAGCTTCGACAGATACTATGGCTACACCTTC
>TRBV29-1|TRBJ2-1|TRBD2|few
CSVGRLSGGHNEQFF
TGCAGCGTCGGACGGCTTAGCGGGGGACACAATGAGCAGTTCTTC
>TRBV4-1|TRBJ2-5|.|many
CASSQVGHARQETQYF
TGCGCCAGCAGCCAAGTGGGACACGCAAGACAAGAGACCCAGTACTTC
>TRBV7-8|TRBJ2-4|.|.
CASSFEPQGIKNIQYF
TGTGCCAGCAGCTTTGAACCGCAGGGTATCAAAAACATTCAGTACTTC
>TRBV20-1|TRBJ1-1|.|few
CSARGGRGTEAFF
TGCAGTGCTAGGGGGGGGCGCGGTACTGAAGCTTTCTTT
>TRBV20-1|TRBJ2-7|.|.
CSARNARTSYEQYF
TGCAGTGCTAGAAACGCCCGAACTAGTTACGAGCAGTACTTC
>TRBV7-9|TRBJ2-1|TRBD1|.
CASSLGQGAIGEQFF
TGTGCCAGCAGCTTGGGACAGGGGGCGATTGGTGAGCAGTTCTTC
>TRBV9|TRBJ2-7|TRBD2|few
CASSVGFVAGDEQYF
TGTGCCAGCAGCGTAGGGTTCGTAGCGGGAGATGAGCAGTACTTC
>TRBV9|TRBJ1-2|.|.
CASSAGGMTGRSGGYTF
TGTGCCAGCAGCGCCGGGGGTATGACAGGCAGGTCCGGTGGCTACACCTTC
>TRBV3-1|TRBJ2-6|.|.
CASSQGSAGANVLTF
TGTGCCAGCAGCCAAGGAAGTGCTGGGGCCAACGTCCTGACTTTC
>TRBV28|TRBJ1-1|.|.
CASSLVSRVGTEAFF
TGTGCCAGCAGTTTGGTCTCCCGGGTGGGTACTGAAGCTTTCTTT
>TRBV12-3/TRBV12-4|TRBJ2-1|.|.
CASSSVGGALNEQFF
TGTGCCAGCAGTTCAGTGGGAGGAGCGTTGAATGAGCAGTTCTTC
>TRBV4-1|TRBJ2-7|TRBD1|few
CASSPTGTGRYEQYF
TGCGCCAGCAGCCCTACCGGGACAGGACGCTACGAGCAGTACTTC
>TRBV4-2|TRBJ2-3|.|few
CASSQGAGTDTQYF
TGTGCCAGCAGCCAGGGGGCCGGCACAGATACGCAGTATTTT
>TRBV2|TRBJ1-2|.|.
CASSNDRYGYTF
TGTGCCAGCAGTAACGACAGATATGGCTACACCTTC
>TRBV7-9|TRBJ2-1|TRBD2|few
CASSLANSGIRNEQFF
TGTGCCAGCAGCTTAGCCAATAGCGGGATAAGGAATGAGCAGTTCTTC
>TRBV7-9|TRBJ2-5|.|few
CASSPSGAQETQYF
TGTGCCAGCAGCCCCTCGGGGGCCCAAGAGACCCAGTACTTC
>TRBV12-3/TRBV12-4|TRBJ2-3|.|.
CASRNRDTQYF
TGTGCCAGCAGGAACAGGGATACGCAGTATTTT
>TRBV9|TRBJ1-1|TRBD1|.
CASSVSPGGSTEAFF
TGTGCCAGCAGCGTAAGTCCAGGGGGTAGCACTGAAGCTTTCTTT
>TRBV20-1|TRBJ2-2|.|.
CSASPRRNTGELFF
TGCAGTGCTAGTCCGAGGAGAAACACCGGGGAGCTGTTTTTT
>TRBV5-1|TRBJ2-1|TRBD2|.
CASSLGGTSGINEQFF
TGCGCCAGCAGCCTGGGCGGGACTAGCGGAATCAATGAGCAGTTCTTC
>TRBV6-1|TRBJ1-1|TRBD1|.
CASRSRQGLNTEAFF
TGTGCCAGCAGGTCACGACAGGGCCTTAACACTGAAGCTTTCTTT
>TRBV2|TRBJ2-5|TRBD1|.
CASSRLGTEETQYF
TGTGCCAGCAGCCGCTTGGGGACAGAGGAGACCCAGTACTTC
>TRBV11-2|TRBJ2-2|.|few
CASSTTNTGELFF
TGTGCCAGCAGCACTACGAACACCGGGGAGCTGTTTTTT
>TRBV7-8|TRBJ2-3|TRBD2|few
CASSLDLAGAHTDTQYF
TGTGCCAGCAGCTTAGACTTAGCGGGAGCCCACACAGATACGCAGTATTTT
>TRBV7-9|TRBJ1-1|TRBD1|few
CASSPERDRVWAEAFF
TGTGCCAGCAGCCCCGAACGGGACAGGGTCTGGGCTGAAGCTTTCTTT